In its sample, the clone carrying this T cell receptor (delta chain) was seen many times. A far more abundant clone sits one base away, making this likely a read error. This sample is drawn from a study of gamma delta lymphoproliferative disorders and STAT genes. Study-level information: Each gamma-chain library started from at least 50 ng of genomic DNA, using the LymphoTrack Dx TCRG Assay. Delta-chain libraries followed the EuroClonality-NGS standard operating procedure.

TCRdb repeated clone calling on the multiplex PCR reads with CATT. The sample gives 3,200 or so delta-chain clones, 1% to 1.5% of which show up once; 15% to 20% is in the top ten. Sequencing used genomic DNA taken from PBMCs of patients and controls. Germline CDR1 and CDR2: GEAIGNYY and EKD. The V end was cut by 5 bases, the J end by 4 bases, with 13 bases between. The CDR3 spans 13 residues. Sequencing used blood. The chain combines TRDV2 with TRDJ1, with a possible D match to TRDD3 (6 bases). The receptor was isolated from a human donor in good health. The DNA of the CDR3 is TGTGCCTGTGGCACGCTTGGGGGCGATAAACTCATCTTT. This sequence encodes CACGTLGGDKLIF.